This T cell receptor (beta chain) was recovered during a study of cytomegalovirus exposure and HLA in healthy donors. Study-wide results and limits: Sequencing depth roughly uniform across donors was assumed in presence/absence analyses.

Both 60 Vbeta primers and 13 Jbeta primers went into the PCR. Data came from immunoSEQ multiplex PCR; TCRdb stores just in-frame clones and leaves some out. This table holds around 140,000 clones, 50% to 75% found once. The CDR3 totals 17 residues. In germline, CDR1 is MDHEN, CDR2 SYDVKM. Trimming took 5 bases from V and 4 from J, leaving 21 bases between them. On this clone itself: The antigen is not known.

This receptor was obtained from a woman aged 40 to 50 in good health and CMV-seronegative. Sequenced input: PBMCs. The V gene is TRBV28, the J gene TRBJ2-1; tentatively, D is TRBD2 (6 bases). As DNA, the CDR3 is TGTGCCAGCAGTACTACGTGGAGGGTTACGGCTTACAATGAGCAGTTCTTC. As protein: CASSTTWRVTAYNEQFF.